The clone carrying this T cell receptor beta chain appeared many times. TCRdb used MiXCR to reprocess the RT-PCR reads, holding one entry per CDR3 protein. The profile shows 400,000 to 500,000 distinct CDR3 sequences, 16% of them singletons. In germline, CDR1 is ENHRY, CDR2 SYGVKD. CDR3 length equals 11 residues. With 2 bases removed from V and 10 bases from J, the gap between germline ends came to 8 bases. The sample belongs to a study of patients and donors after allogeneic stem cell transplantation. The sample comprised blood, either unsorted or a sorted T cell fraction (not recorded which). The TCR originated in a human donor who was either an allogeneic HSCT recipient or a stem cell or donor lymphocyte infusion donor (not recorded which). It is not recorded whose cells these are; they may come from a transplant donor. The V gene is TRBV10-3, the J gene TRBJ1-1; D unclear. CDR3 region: CAISEPPSAFF. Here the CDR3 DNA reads TGTGCCATCAGTGAGCCGCCATCAGCTTTCTTT.